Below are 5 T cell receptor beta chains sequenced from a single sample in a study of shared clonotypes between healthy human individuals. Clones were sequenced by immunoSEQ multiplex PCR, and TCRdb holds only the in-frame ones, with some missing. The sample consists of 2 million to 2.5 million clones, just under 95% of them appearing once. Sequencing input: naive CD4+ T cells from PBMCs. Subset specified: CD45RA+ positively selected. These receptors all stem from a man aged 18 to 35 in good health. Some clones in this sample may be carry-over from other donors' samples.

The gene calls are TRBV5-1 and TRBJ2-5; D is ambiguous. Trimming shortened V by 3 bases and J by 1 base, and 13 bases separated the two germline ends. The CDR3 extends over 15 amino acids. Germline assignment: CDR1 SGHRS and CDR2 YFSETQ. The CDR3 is CASSYGPGAQETQYF. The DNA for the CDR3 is TGCGCCAGCAGCTACGGACCGGGCGCCCAAGAGACCCAGTACTTC.

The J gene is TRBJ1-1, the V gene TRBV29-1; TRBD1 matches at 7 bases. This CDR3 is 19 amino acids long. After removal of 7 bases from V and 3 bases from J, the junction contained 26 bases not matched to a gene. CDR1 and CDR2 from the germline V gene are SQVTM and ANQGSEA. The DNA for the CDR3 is TGCAGCGCTCGACTCCCCGACAGGGTATTTTTGGGCCCGGACACTGAAGCTTTCTTT. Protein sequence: CSARLPDRVFLGPDTEAFF.

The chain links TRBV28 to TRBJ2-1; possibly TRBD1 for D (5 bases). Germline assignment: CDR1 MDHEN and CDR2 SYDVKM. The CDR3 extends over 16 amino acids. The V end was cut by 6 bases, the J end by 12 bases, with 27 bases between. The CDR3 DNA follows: TGTGCCAGCAGATCCCCACCAGGGTTTCGGGTTCACCCGCAGTTCTTC. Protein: CASRSPPGFRVHPQFF.

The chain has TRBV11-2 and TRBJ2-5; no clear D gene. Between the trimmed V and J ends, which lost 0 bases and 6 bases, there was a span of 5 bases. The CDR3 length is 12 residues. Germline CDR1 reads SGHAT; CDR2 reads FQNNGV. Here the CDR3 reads CASSLDRKTQYF. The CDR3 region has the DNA TGTGCCAGCAGCTTAGATAGGAAGACCCAGTACTTC.

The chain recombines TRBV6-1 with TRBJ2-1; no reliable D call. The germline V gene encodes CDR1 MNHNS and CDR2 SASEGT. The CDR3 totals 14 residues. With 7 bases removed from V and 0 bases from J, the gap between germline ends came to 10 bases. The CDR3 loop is CASILFSSYNEQFF. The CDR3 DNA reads TGTGCCAGCATCCTGTTTAGCTCCTACAATGAGCAGTTCTTC.